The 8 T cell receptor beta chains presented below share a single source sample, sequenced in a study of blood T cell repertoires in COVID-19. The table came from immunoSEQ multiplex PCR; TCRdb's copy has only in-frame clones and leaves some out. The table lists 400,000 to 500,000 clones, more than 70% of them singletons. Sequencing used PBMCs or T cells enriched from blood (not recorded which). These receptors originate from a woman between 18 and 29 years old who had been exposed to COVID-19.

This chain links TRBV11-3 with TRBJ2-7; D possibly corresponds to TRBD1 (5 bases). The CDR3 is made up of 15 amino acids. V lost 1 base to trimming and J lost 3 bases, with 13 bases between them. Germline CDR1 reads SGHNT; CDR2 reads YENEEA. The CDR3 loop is CASSLGSSTGYEQYF. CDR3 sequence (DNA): TGTGCCAGCAGCTTAGGCAGTAGTACAGGCTACGAGCAGTACTTC.

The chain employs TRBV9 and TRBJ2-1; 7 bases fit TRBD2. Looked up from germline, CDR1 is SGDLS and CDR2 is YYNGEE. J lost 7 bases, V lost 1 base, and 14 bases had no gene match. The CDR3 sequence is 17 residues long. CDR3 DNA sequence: TGTGCCAGCAGCGTAACGGCGGGAGTTGGTTTGGGGAATGAGCAGTTCTTC. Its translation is CASSVTAGVGLGNEQFF.

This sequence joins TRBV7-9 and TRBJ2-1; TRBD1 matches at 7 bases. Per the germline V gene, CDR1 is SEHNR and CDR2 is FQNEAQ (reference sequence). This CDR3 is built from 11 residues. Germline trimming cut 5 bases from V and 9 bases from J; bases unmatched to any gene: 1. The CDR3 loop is CASSTGVEQFF. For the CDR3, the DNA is TGTGCCAGCAGCACAGGGGTTGAGCAGTTCTTC.

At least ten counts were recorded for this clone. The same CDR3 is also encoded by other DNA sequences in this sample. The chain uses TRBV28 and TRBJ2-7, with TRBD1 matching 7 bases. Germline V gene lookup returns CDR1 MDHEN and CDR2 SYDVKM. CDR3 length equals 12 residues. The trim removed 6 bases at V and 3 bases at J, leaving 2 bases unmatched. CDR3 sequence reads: CASSPGGYEQYF. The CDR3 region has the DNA TGTGCCAGCAGCCCAGGGGGCTACGAGCAGTACTTC.

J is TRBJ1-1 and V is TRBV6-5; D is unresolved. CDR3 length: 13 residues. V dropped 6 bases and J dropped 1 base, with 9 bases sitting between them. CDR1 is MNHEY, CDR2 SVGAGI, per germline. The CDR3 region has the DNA TGTGCCAGCAGACTATTTACGAACACTGAAGCTTTCTTT. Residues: CASRLFTNTEAFF.

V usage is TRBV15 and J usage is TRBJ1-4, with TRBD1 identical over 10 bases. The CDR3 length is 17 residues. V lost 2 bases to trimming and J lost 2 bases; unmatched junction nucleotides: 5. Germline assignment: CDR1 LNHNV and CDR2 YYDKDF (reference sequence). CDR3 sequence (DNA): TGTGCCACCAGCAGAAAGGACAGGGGGGTGACTAATGAAAAACTGTTTTTT. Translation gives CATSRKDRGVTNEKLFF.

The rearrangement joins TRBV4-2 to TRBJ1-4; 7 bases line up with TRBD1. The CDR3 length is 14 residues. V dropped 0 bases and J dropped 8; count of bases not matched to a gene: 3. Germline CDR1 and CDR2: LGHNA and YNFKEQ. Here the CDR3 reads CASSQEQGNEKLFF. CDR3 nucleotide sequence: TGTGCCAGCAGCCAAGAACAGGGGAACGAAAAACTGTTTTTT.

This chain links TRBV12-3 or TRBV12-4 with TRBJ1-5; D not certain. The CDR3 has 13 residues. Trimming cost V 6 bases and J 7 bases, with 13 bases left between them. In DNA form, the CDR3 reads TGTGCCAGCAGCGTCCGGGAGGGCCAGCCCCAGCATTTT. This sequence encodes CASSVREGQPQHF.